Listed here are 6 T cell receptor beta chains from one sample, sequenced in a study of T-cell memory formation after mild COVID-19. One entry per CDR3 protein, called by TCRdb with MiXCR from the 5' RACE reads. The profile shows a few hundred thousand distinct CDR3 sequences, about 17% of them singletons. What was sequenced was PBMCs or a T cell subset sorted from them (not recorded which). These receptor sequences come from a man aged 18 to 30 who had mild COVID-19 (a few samples of this study predate the infection). Cell type and time point are not known.

In its sample, this clonotype was seen a few times. V is TRBV19 and J is TRBJ2-7, with D possibly matching TRBD2 (5 bases). Trimming took off 4 bases at V and 7 bases at J, with 8 bases between the two ends. The V gene's germline CDR1 is LNHDA and CDR2 SQIVND (reference sequence). This CDR3 is built from 11 residues. The CDR3 sequence: CASSNPGEQYF. The CDR3 bases are TGTGCCAGTAGTAATCCGGGGGAGCAGTACTTC.

The chain employs TRBV5-1 and TRBJ2-1, with TRBD2 identical over 11 bases. Germline values: CDR1 SGHRS, CDR2 YFSETQ. Trimming at V came to 4 bases and at J to 5 bases, leaving 2 bases not matched to a gene. This CDR3 spans 14 amino acids. CDR3 region: CASSILAGDNEQFF. In DNA, the CDR3 is TGCGCCAGCAGCATACTAGCGGGGGACAATGAGCAGTTCTTC.

This sequence joins TRBV7-3 and TRBJ2-1; no firm D call. V was cut by 5 bases and J by 0 bases, with 11 bases left in between. This CDR3 spans 15 amino acids. CDR1 is SGHTA, CDR2 FQGTGA, per germline. The DNA for the CDR3 is TGTGCCAGCAGCCCCGGGTACAGCTCCTACAATGAGCAGTTCTTC. Residues: CASSPGYSSYNEQFF.

In this sample, this clonotype turned up once. The V gene is TRBV15, the J gene TRBJ1-5; 10 bases are a match to TRBD1. Germline assignment: CDR1 LNHNV and CDR2 YYDKDF (reference sequence). CDR3 length equals 15 residues. With 5 bases clipped from V and 6 bases from J, the junction kept 7 bases outside the gene matches. Here the CDR3 DNA reads TGTGCCACCAGCCCGGACAGGGGGATGTCTCAGCCCCAGCATTTT. It encodes CATSPDRGMSQPQHF.

This chain links TRBV4-1 with TRBJ2-1, with a weak D call TRBD1 (6 bases). V lost 2 bases and J 3 bases, leaving 11 bases between the germline ends. The CDR3 length is 15 residues. The germline V gene has CDR1 MGHRA and CDR2 YSYEKL. This chain's CDR3 is CASSQKDSDYNEQFF. CDR3 sequence (DNA): TGCGCCAGCAGCCAAAAGGACAGCGACTACAATGAGCAGTTCTTC.

The chain combines TRBV7-2 with TRBJ2-3; TRBD2 might be the D (6 bases). With 1 base removed from V and 7 bases from J, the gap between germline ends came to 9 bases. This CDR3 region has 13 residues. From germline, CDR1 is SGHTA and CDR2 FQGNSA. CDR3 sequence reads: CASSLVLANTQYF. CDR3 nucleotides: TGTGCCAGCAGCTTAGTACTAGCCAATACGCAGTATTTT.